This TCR beta chain is from a study of long-term antiretroviral therapy in people with HIV. Note on this clone: Its antigen is as yet unknown.

Runs used v3.0 of the immunoSEQ assay and were done at survey level. Assay: immunoSEQ multiplex PCR; the TCRdb copy retains only in-frame clones and omits some. The sample lists some 35,000 clones, approximately 80% occurring once. The germline gives CDR1 MGHRA, CDR2 YSYEKL. V gave up 0 bases and J gave up 6 bases, with 12 bases separating them. This CDR3 is 14 amino acids long. Points from the study as a whole: HIV repertoires spanned narrower CDR3 length ranges than controls.

The material sequenced was unsorted PBMCs, taken 0.6 years after starting antiretroviral therapy. This chain joins TRBV4-1 and TRBJ2-7; weak D call: TRBD1 (5 bases). The sequence was obtained from a man aged 18 to 29 with HIV. The CDR3 region is CASSQEGVVSEQYF. CDR3 DNA sequence: TGCGCCAGCAGCCAAGAAGGGGTAGTATCCGAGCAGTACTTC.